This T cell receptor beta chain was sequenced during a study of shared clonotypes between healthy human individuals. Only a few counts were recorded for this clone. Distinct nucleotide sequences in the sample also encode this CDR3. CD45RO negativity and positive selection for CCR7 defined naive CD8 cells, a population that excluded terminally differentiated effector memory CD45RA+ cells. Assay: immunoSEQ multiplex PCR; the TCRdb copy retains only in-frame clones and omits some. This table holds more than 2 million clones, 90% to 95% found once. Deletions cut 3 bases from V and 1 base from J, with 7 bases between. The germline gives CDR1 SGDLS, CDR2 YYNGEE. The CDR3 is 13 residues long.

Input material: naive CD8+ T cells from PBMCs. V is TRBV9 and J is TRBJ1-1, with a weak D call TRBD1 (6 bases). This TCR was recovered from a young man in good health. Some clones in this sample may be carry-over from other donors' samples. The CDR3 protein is CASSATGNTEAFF. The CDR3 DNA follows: TGTGCCAGCAGCGCGACAGGGAACACTGAAGCTTTCTTT.